Shown below are 16 T cell receptor beta chains from a single sample sequenced in a study of CD8+ T cells in alopecia areata. As to treatment: oral pan-JAK inhibitor, 5-10 mg twice daily. RNA was extracted and reverse transcribed into cDNA as the sequencing template. Sequencing was performed with immunoSEQ multiplex PCR; in TCRdb, only in-frame clones are kept and a portion is missing. Of about 110,000 clones listed, less than 90% are singletons. The starting material was CD8+ T cells sorted from blood, obtained at week 24, from a patient treated with tofacitinib. These receptors were obtained from a human donor with alopecia areata.

This sequence joins TRBV19 and TRBJ2-2, with 8 bases aligning to TRBD1. Germline V gives CDR1 LNHDA, CDR2 SQIVND (reference sequence). The CDR3 totals 15 residues. V trimming: 5 bases; J trimming: 6 bases; junction bases outside the gene matches: 8. The CDR3 sequence is CASSRLTGVAGELFF. The CDR3 region has the DNA TGTGCCAGTAGTCGGTTGACAGGGGTTGCCGGGGAGCTGTTTTTT.

The chain joins TRBV15 to TRBJ2-3; 11 nucleotides match TRBD1. Per the germline V gene, CDR1 is LNHNV and CDR2 is YYDKDF (reference sequence). Unmatched junction bases numbered 7, after V lost 3 bases and J lost 5 bases. The CDR3 spans 16 residues. The CDR3, as DNA: TGTGCCACCAGCAGCCGGGACAGGGGGTTAGGAGATACGCAGTATTTT. Amino acids: CATSSRDRGLGDTQYF.

This clone was seen only a few times. The rearrangement joins TRBV15 to TRBJ1-5; D remains ambiguous. Germline V lookup: CDR1 LNHNV, CDR2 YYDKDF (reference sequence). The CDR3 has 15 amino acids. Trimming left V 0 bases short and J 3 bases short, with 9 bases between. The CDR3 sequence: CATSRERGANQPQHF. CDR3 DNA sequence: TGTGCCACCAGCAGAGAGCGGGGTGCCAATCAGCCCCAGCATTTT.

This rearrangement joins TRBV15 to TRBJ2-5; perhaps TRBD2 as D (5 bases). The V gene lost 0 bases and the J gene lost 2 bases, with 16 bases spanning the gap. CDR1 is LNHNV and CDR2 is YYDKDF in the germline V gene (reference sequence). This CDR3 contains 17 residues. The CDR3 loop reads CATSRDRKLAWQETQYF. The CDR3 DNA follows: TGTGCCACCAGCAGAGATCGAAAGCTAGCATGGCAAGAGACCCAGTACTTC.

V gene TRBV4-3 combines with J gene TRBJ1-1; D gene ambiguous. CDR3 length equals 14 residues. V dropped 4 bases and J dropped 5 bases, with 14 bases sitting between them. Germline CDR1 LGHNA, CDR2 YSLEER. The CDR3 loop is CASSPTKEGTEAFF. CDR3 coding DNA: TGCGCCAGCAGCCCGACCAAGGAAGGGACTGAAGCTTTCTTT.

The chain recombines TRBV4-1 with TRBJ2-1, with D perhaps TRBD2 (6 bases). The V end lost 6 bases, the J end lost 4 bases, and 16 bases lay between the germline ends. This CDR3 contains 15 residues. Germline V gene data show CDR1 as MGHRA and CDR2 as YSYEKL. The CDR3 bases are TGCGCCAGCAGACCCCATTTAGCGGATTACAATGAGCAGTTCTTC. It codes for CASRPHLADYNEQFF.

Comments on this clone: The sample holds other DNA sequences that translate to the same CDR3. The rearrangement links TRBV29-1 to TRBJ2-7; tentative D call: TRBD2 (5 bases). The CDR3 totals 15 residues. Germline V lookup: CDR1 SQVTM, CDR2 ANQGSEA. In DNA, the CDR3 is TGCAGTGTCCACGAGGCCCGGACGGGGAGCTACGAGCAGTACTTC. Residues: CSVHEARTGSYEQYF.

The chain is built from TRBV7-8 and TRBJ2-7; 7 nucleotides agree with TRBD1. Germline assignment: CDR1 SGHVS and CDR2 FQNEAQ. After removal of 5 bases from V and 3 bases from J, the junction contained 10 bases not matched to a gene. The CDR3 loop spans 15 amino acids. In nucleotides, the CDR3 is TGTGCCAGCAGCGGTACAGGGGACGCTTACTACGAGCAGTACTTC. It codes for CASSGTGDAYYEQYF. Supplemented by reference TRBV7-8 and TRBJ2-7, the full variable domain reads GAGVSQSPRYKVAKRGQDVALRCDPISGHVSLFWYQQALGQGPEFLTYFQNEAQLDKSGLPSDRFFAERPEGSVSTLKIQRTQQEDSAVYLCASSGTGDAYYEQYFGPGTRLTVT.

J is TRBJ2-1 and V is TRBV9; 7 bases fit TRBD2. Germline V CDR1 and CDR2: SGDLS, YYNGEE. CDR3 length: 15 residues. V trimming: 3 bases; J trimming: 0 bases; junction bases outside the gene matches: 3. CDR3 bases: TGTGCCAGCAGCGCTGGCGGGAGCTCCTACAATGAGCAGTTCTTC. Its translation is CASSAGGSSYNEQFF.

The J gene is TRBJ2-1, the V gene TRBV11-1; weak D call: TRBD2 (6 bases). V lost 5 bases to trimming and J lost 0 bases, with 11 bases between them. Germline V gene data show CDR1 as SGHAT and CDR2 as FQDESV (reference sequence). The CDR3 is 15 amino acids. The CDR3 sequence is CASSLHGSSYNEQFF. The CDR3 nucleotides read TGTGCCAGCAGCCTCCACGGGAGCTCCTACAATGAGCAGTTCTTC.

The rearrangement uses TRBV4-1 and TRBJ1-2, with 9 bases that match TRBD1. Germline CDR1 and CDR2: MGHRA and YSYEKL. The CDR3 runs to 20 residues. The junction had 14 bases not matched to a gene; V was cut back by 0 bases and J by 0 bases. The CDR3 DNA reads TGCGCCAGCAGCCAAGATCCCTTCGGGACAGGGACAATCTCTAACTATGGCTACACCTTC. This translates into CASSQDPFGTGTISNYGYTF.

The rearrangement uses TRBV29-1 and TRBJ2-7; D call uncertain. V was cut by 6 bases and J by 3 bases, with 3 bases left in between. Germline V gene data show CDR1 as SQVTM and CDR2 as ANQGSEA. The CDR3 totals 9 residues. The DNA of the CDR3 is TGCAGCGTATACTACGAGCAGTACTTC. Amino acids: CSVYYEQYF.

The chain has TRBV29-1 and TRBJ2-2; 10 bases agree with TRBD1. The CDR3 totals 15 residues. V was pared by 7 bases and J by 4 bases, with 9 bases of the junction left unmatched. CDR1 is SQVTM and CDR2 is ANQGSEA in the germline V gene. The CDR3 coding sequence is TGCAGCGCCAGCATACGGACAGGGGGCACCGGGGAGCTGTTTTTT. This codes for CSASIRTGGTGELFF.

The chain employs TRBV15 and TRBJ2-1; 14 bases agree with TRBD2. The V and J ends lost 0 bases and 10 bases, in that order; junction bases with no gene match: 20. CDR3 size: 21 residues. The germline V gene encodes CDR1 LNHNV and CDR2 YYDKDF (reference sequence). CDR3 region: CATSRDWSDVATSGGAGEQFF. The CDR3 DNA sequence: TGTGCCACCAGCAGAGATTGGTCCGATGTAGCGACTAGCGGGGGGGCCGGGGAGCAGTTCTTC.

In nucleotides, the CDR3 is TGTGCCACCAGCCCCCGACTAGCGGGGGGATACAATGAGCAGTTCTTC. Translation: CATSPRLAGGYNEQFF. The J gene is TRBJ2-1, the V gene TRBV15, with 13 bases aligning to TRBD2. V lost 5 bases, J lost 4 bases, and 5 bases stayed unmatched. CDR3 length equals 16 residues. Per the germline V gene, CDR1 is LNHNV and CDR2 is YYDKDF (reference sequence).

The chain is built from TRBV29-1 and TRBJ2-5; D may be TRBD2 (6 bases). The DNA end lines up better with TRBJ2-7; the J call may be wrong. CDR3 length: 15 residues. Germline V CDR1 and CDR2: SQVTM, ANQGSEA. For the CDR3, the DNA is TGCAGCGTTGAAGATCGGCGGGGCGCTTCCTACGAGCAGTACTTC. This codes for CSVEDRRGASYEQYF.